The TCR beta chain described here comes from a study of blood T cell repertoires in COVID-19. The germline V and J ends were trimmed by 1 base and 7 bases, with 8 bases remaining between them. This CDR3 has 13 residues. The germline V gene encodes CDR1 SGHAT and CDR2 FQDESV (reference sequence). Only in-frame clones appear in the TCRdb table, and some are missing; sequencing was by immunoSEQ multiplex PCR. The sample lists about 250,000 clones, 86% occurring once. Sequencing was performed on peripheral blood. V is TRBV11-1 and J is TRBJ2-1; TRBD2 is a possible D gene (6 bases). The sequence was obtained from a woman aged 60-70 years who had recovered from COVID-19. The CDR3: CASSLGRGNEQFF. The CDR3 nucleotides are TGTGCCAGCAGCTTAGGACGGGGGAATGAGCAGTTCTTC. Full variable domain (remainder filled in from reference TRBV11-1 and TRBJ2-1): EAEVAQSPRYKITEKSQAVAFWCDPISGHATLYWYRQILGQGPELLVQFQDESVVDDSQLPKDRFSAERLKGVDSTLKIQPAELGDSAMYLCASSLGRGNEQFFGPGTRLTVL.